The entry that follows covers one TCR beta chain sequence. Cohorts were based on clinical histories the participants reported. Two consecutive negative NP/OP PCR tests, clearance, or resolved symptoms defined Cohort 3 recovery. As processed by the authors: Counts of nucleated cells, estimated from reference gene primer amplification, were obtained. Sequencing used immunoSEQ multiplex PCR; TCRdb keeps in-frame clones, though not all of them. V and J calls and clone size are those listed in that table; D and trimming were worked out from the DNA. This sample yields some 210,000 clones, of which roughly four fifths are seen a single time; 9.2% belongs to the top ten. This specimen comes from a study of blood T cell repertoires in COVID-19. Looked up from germline, CDR1 is LGHNA and CDR2 is YNFKEQ. Trimming took off 0 bases at V and 5 bases at J, with 14 bases between the two ends. CDR3 size: 16 residues.

V gene TRBV4-2 combines with J gene TRBJ2-1; D possibly corresponds to TRBD1 (6 bases). The sequencing input was PBMCs or T cells enriched from blood (not recorded which). The clonotype comes from a man between 35 and 55 years old who had recovered from COVID-19. The CDR3 DNA is TGTGCCAGCAGCCAAGATTTGGCTAGACAGGACAATGAGCAGTTCTTC. It yields the protein CASSQDLARQDNEQFF.